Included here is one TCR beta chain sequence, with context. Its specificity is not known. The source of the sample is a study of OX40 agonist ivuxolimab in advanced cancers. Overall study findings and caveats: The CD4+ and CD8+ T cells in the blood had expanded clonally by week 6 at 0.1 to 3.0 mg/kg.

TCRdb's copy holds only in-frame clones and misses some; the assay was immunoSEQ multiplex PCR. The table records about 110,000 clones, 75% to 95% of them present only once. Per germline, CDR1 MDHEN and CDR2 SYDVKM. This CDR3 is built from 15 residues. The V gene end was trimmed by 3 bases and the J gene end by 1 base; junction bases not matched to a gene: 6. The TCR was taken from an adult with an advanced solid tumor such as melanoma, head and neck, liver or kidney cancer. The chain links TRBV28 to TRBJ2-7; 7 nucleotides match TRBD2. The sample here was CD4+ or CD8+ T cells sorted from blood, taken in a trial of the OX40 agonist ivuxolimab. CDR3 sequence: CASSFASGGSYEQYF. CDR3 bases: TGTGCCAGCAGTTTCGCCTCGGGGGGATCCTACGAGCAGTACTTC.